The 28 T cell receptor beta chains presented below share a single source sample, sequenced in a study of blood T cell repertoires in COVID-19. Sequencing used immunoSEQ multiplex PCR; TCRdb keeps in-frame clones, though not all of them. This table holds approximately 240,000 clones, around four fifths found once. Sequenced material: peripheral blood. Every receptor here comes from a woman of 80 years or more with active or convalescent COVID-19.

The rearrangement links TRBV2 to TRBJ2-1; the D is unclear. V lost 4 bases, J lost 1 base, and 8 bases lay in between. The germline V gene encodes CDR1 SNHLY and CDR2 FYNNEI. This CDR3 has 14 residues. The CDR3 reads CASSGVRSYNEQFF. The CDR3 DNA reads TGTGCCAGCAGTGGAGTACGTTCCTACAATGAGCAGTTCTTC.

This clone was counted between two and nine times. The V call is TRBV7-9, the J call TRBJ1-1, with D possibly TRBD1 on 6 matching bases. Deletions cut 5 bases from V and 4 bases from J, with 14 bases between. This CDR3 has 14 amino acids. Germline V gene data show CDR1 as SEHNR and CDR2 as FQNEAQ (reference sequence). DNA for the CDR3: TGTGCCAGCAGCGCCCGAACAGGGTTCACTGAAGCTTTCTTT. It is translated as CASSARTGFTEAFF.

The chain is built from TRBV7-9 and TRBJ1-2, with 9 bases fitting TRBD1. Losses at the gene ends were 5 bases for V and 3 bases for J; bases not matched to a gene: 10. In germline, CDR1 is SEHNR, CDR2 FQNEAQ (reference sequence). The CDR3 runs to 16 residues. The CDR3 DNA follows: TGTGCCAGCAGCCCGCTTGGGACAGGGCGAGACTATGGCTACACCTTC. Protein sequence: CASSPLGTGRDYGYTF.

This chain joins TRBV5-1 and TRBJ1-2, with 10 bases lining up with TRBD1. Germline V CDR1 and CDR2: SGHRS, YFSETQ. With 7 bases clipped from V and 0 bases from J, the junction kept 0 bases outside the gene matches. This CDR3 comprises 13 residues. CDR3 residues: CASGQGANYGYTF. As DNA, the CDR3 is TGCGCCAGCGGACAGGGGGCTAACTATGGCTACACCTTC.

This clone was recorded once. The chain couples TRBV11-1 to TRBJ1-2; the match to TRBD1 covers 12 bases. CDR1 is SGHAT and CDR2 is FQDESV in the germline V gene (reference sequence). Unmatched junction bases numbered 3, after V lost 4 bases and J lost 3 bases. CDR3 length: 15 residues. The CDR3: CASSSGTGGDYGYTF. DNA of the CDR3: TGTGCCAGCAGCTCCGGGACAGGGGGCGACTATGGCTACACCTTC.

V and J are TRBV7-2 and TRBJ2-5, with D possibly matching TRBD2 (7 bases). CDR3 size: 15 residues. Trimming took off 6 bases at V and 9 bases at J, with 23 bases between the two ends. The V gene's germline CDR1 is SGHTA and CDR2 FQGNSA. The CDR3 loop is CASRERNGGPPAQYF. The CDR3 DNA is TGTGCCAGCAGGGAGAGAAACGGGGGGCCTCCGGCCCAGTACTTC. The variable domain in full, completed from reference TRBV7-2 and TRBJ2-5, reads GAGVSQSPSNKVTEKGKDVELRCDPISGHTALYWYRQSLGQGLEFLIYFQGNSAPDKSGLPSDRFSAERTGGSVSTLTIQRTQQEDSAVYLCASRERNGGPPAQYFGPGTRLLVL.

This chain connects TRBV2 to TRBJ2-3; perhaps TRBD1 as D (6 bases). The germline V gene has CDR1 SNHLY and CDR2 FYNNEI. V was cut by 11 bases and J by 6 bases, with 24 bases left in between. CDR3 length: 15 amino acids. The CDR3, as DNA: TGTGCCTCAACGAGGACAGCCCTAAGAATGGATACGCAGTATTTT. This codes for CASTRTALRMDTQYF.

This chain connects TRBV7-2 to TRBJ2-1; 14 bases map to TRBD2. CDR1 is SGHTA, CDR2 FQGNSA, per germline. Trimming removed 1 base from V and 9 bases from J; junction bases left unmatched: 8. This CDR3 has 17 amino acids. CDR3 sequence: CASSLEQTSGGAGEQFF. The CDR3 coding sequence is TGTGCCAGCAGCTTAGAACAGACTAGCGGGGGGGCTGGTGAGCAGTTCTTC.

The chain joins TRBV5-1 to TRBJ2-2; D gene unclear. The CDR3 spans 16 residues. Between the trimmed V and J ends, which lost 3 bases and 5 bases, there was a span of 17 bases. Germline V lookup: CDR1 SGHRS, CDR2 YFSETQ. The CDR3 nucleotides are TGCGCCAGCAGCTCCCCCAGAACAACCAGTACCGGGGAGCTGTTTTTT. Its translation is CASSSPRTTSTGELFF.

The rearrangement uses TRBV28 and TRBJ1-1; D is uncertain. Germline V lookup: CDR1 MDHEN, CDR2 SYDVKM. Between the trimmed V and J ends, which lost 3 bases and 3 bases, there was a span of 8 bases. This CDR3 is built from 13 residues. The CDR3 loop is CASSLEWDTEAFF. DNA of the CDR3: TGTGCCAGCAGTTTGGAGTGGGACACTGAAGCTTTCTTT.

The rearrangement joins TRBV7-6 to TRBJ2-3, with TRBD1 matching 7 bases. J gave up 1 base and V 1 base, and 5 bases lay outside the gene matches. The CDR3 runs 16 residues. Germline V CDR1 and CDR2: SGHVS, FNYEAQ. The CDR3 DNA reads as TGTGCCAGCAGCTTAGGGGTAGGGGGCGGCACAGATACGCAGTATTTT. Its protein product is CASSLGVGGGTDTQYF. The full variable domain, with the rest looked up from reference TRBV7-6 and TRBJ2-3, is GAGVSQSPRYKVTKRGQDVALRCDPISGHVSLYWYRQALGQGPEFLTYFNYEAQQDKSGLPNDRFSAERPEGSISTLTIQRTEQRDSAMYRCASSLGVGGGTDTQYFGPGTRLTVL.

The chain combines TRBV6-5 with TRBJ2-4; 10 bases are shared with TRBD2. Germline lookup yields CDR1 MNHEY and CDR2 SVGAGI. The CDR3 is 16 amino acids. The V gene end was trimmed by 4 bases and the J gene end by 6 bases; junction bases not matched to a gene: 9. CDR3 region: CASSSLGTSDGNIQYF. The CDR3 nucleotides are TGTGCCAGCAGTTCCCTCGGGACTAGCGATGGAAACATTCAGTACTTC.

The chain is built from TRBV7-9 and TRBJ1-2, with D perhaps TRBD1 (5 bases). CDR3 size: 15 residues. Per germline, CDR1 SEHNR and CDR2 FQNEAQ (reference sequence). The V end lost 6 bases, the J end lost 4 bases, and 18 bases lay between the germline ends. In nucleotides, the CDR3 is TGTGCCAGCAGTACGGACATGCAATCCCTCTATGGCTACACCTTC. Its protein product is CASSTDMQSLYGYTF.

CDR3 nucleotides: TGTGCCAGCAGCTTAGACTATACCTCTGGAAACACCATATATTTT. As protein: CASSLDYTSGNTIYF. This rearrangement joins TRBV7-2 to TRBJ1-3; D is uncertain. V lost 1 base, J lost 0 bases, and 7 bases lay in between. The length of the CDR3 is 15 residues. Germline-derived CDR1 and CDR2 are SGHTA and FQGNSA. Full variable domain (remainder filled in from reference TRBV7-2 and TRBJ1-3): GAGVSQSPSNKVTEKGKDVELRCDPISGHTALYWYRQSLGQGLEFLIYFQGNSAPDKSGLPSDRFSAERTGGSVSTLTIQRTQQEDSAVYLCASSLDYTSGNTIYFGEGSWLTVV.

The V gene is TRBV18, the J gene TRBJ1-1; D is possibly TRBD1 (6 bases). V shed 2 bases and J shed 3 bases, with 22 bases lying between them. This CDR3 is built from 18 residues. Germline loops: CDR1 KGHSH, CDR2 LQKENI. The CDR3 DNA follows: TGTGCCAGCTCACCAATTCGCGCCACAGGGAGGGCGGACACTGAAGCTTTCTTT. It is translated as CASSPIRATGRADTEAFF.

The chain employs TRBV11-2 and TRBJ2-5, with 10 bases fitting TRBD1. V was clipped by 8 bases and J by 4 bases; unmatched bases: 10. This CDR3 has 15 residues. The germline V gene has CDR1 SGHAT and CDR2 FQNNGV. The CDR3, as DNA: TGTGCCAGCGTACGGGGACAGGGGAGGAGAGAGACCCAGTACTTC. Translating gives CASVRGQGRRETQYF.

The rearrangement uses TRBV5-4 and TRBJ2-3; a possible D gene is TRBD2 (6 bases). The CDR3 runs to 16 residues. Germline CDR1 and CDR2: SGHNT and YYREEE (reference sequence). The germline V and J ends were trimmed by 4 bases and 1 base, with 16 bases remaining between them. The CDR3 loop is CASSVNSGGGTDTQYF. The CDR3 DNA reads as TGTGCCAGCAGCGTAAATAGCGGAGGGGGCACAGATACGCAGTATTTT.

The chain uses TRBV7-3 and TRBJ1-1; no firm D call. Trimming took 2 bases from V and 1 from J, leaving 8 bases between them. The V gene's germline CDR1 is SGHTA and CDR2 FQGTGA. The CDR3 sequence is 14 residues long. The CDR3 nucleotides are TGTGCCAGCAGCTTAGATGCCGGGAACACTGAAGCTTTCTTT. This codes for CASSLDAGNTEAFF.

The gene calls are TRBV6-2 or TRBV6-3 and TRBJ2-2; 8 bases agree with TRBD2. Germline CDR1 and CDR2: MNHEY and SVGEGT. Trimming removed 2 bases from V and 7 bases from J; junction bases left unmatched: 9. The CDR3 has 16 residues. For the CDR3, the DNA is TGTGCCAGCAGTTACCCAAGCGGGGGACTAAACGGGGAGCTGTTTTTT. Residues: CASSYPSGGLNGELFF.

This rearrangement joins TRBV19 to TRBJ1-2; no clear D. Germline V gene data show CDR1 as LNHDA and CDR2 as SQIVND (reference sequence). This CDR3 contains 13 residues. V was trimmed by 7 bases and J by 2 bases, leaving 11 bases between them. The CDR3 bases are TGTGCCAGTATGGAGTCCGAAAACTATGGCTACACCTTC. Its translation: CASMESENYGYTF. The entire variable domain, with the rest obtained from reference TRBV19 and TRBJ1-2, is as follows: DGGITQSPKYLFRKEGQNVTLSCEQNLNHDAMYWYRQDPGQGLRLIYYSQIVNDFQKGDIAEGYSVSREKKESFPLTVTSAQKNPTAFYLCASMESENYGYTFGSGTRLTVV.

The V and J genes are TRBV10-3 and TRBJ2-3; 10 bases are shared with TRBD1. This CDR3 spans 16 amino acids. V gave up 0 bases and J gave up 1 base; unmatched junction bases: 1. Germline CDR1 is ENHRY and CDR2 is SYGVKD. CDR3 sequence (DNA): TGTGCCATCAGTGAGTCGGACAGGGGGGGCACAGATACGCAGTATTTT. Protein: CAISESDRGGTDTQYF.

This rearrangement joins TRBV10-3 to TRBJ2-1, with a possible D match to TRBD1 (6 bases). CDR1 and CDR2 (germline): ENHRY, SYGVKD. CDR3 length equals 15 residues. Trimming stripped 2 bases from V and 3 bases from J, with 11 bases between. CDR3 nucleotides: TGTGCCATCAGTGAGGACAGGACGATCTACAATGAGCAGTTCTTC. Translating gives CAISEDRTIYNEQFF.

V is TRBV5-1 and J is TRBJ2-5, with TRBD1 matching over 7 bases. The CDR3 contains 15 residues. Germline loops: CDR1 SGHRS, CDR2 YFSETQ. The ends lost 2 bases at V and 2 bases at J; junction bases unmatched: 6. CDR3 nucleotide sequence: TGCGCCAGCAGCTTCCAGGGACAGATACAAGAGACCCAGTACTTC. This sequence encodes CASSFQGQIQETQYF.

The chain combines TRBV27 with TRBJ2-2, with 7 bases identical to TRBD1. Germline CDR1 is MNHEY and CDR2 is SMNVEV (reference sequence). The V and J ends lost 6 bases and 5 bases, in that order; junction bases with no gene match: 6. The CDR3 runs 14 residues. The DNA for the CDR3 is TGTGCCAGCAGGCCGGGACAGCCAACCGGGGAGCTGTTTTTT. Protein product: CASRPGQPTGELFF.

The V call is TRBV11-1, the J call TRBJ1-1, with 10 positions matching TRBD1. CDR1 and CDR2 (germline): SGHAT, FQDESV (reference sequence). The V segment lost 5 bases and the J segment 10 bases; nucleotides outside the gene matches: 7. CDR3 length equals 13 residues. DNA for the CDR3: TGTGCCAGCAGCCTTGACAGGGGGCAGCGAGCTTTCTTT. The encoded protein is CASSLDRGQRAFF.

Only a few counts were recorded for this clone. The chain employs TRBV28 and TRBJ2-3; possible D gene TRBD1, 5 bases. V was shortened by 5 bases and J by 2 bases, with 14 bases between the two germline ends. The CDR3 sequence is 15 residues long. Germline CDR1 reads MDHEN; CDR2 reads SYDVKM. DNA of the CDR3: TGTGCCAGCAGTCCCCGACAGACTTCCACAGATACGCAGTATTTT. Protein: CASSPRQTSTDTQYF.

V gene TRBV6-2 or TRBV6-3 combines with J gene TRBJ1-4; D is possibly TRBD1 (6 bases). The germline V gene encodes CDR1 MNHEY and CDR2 SVGEGT. The V and J ends lost 4 bases and 12 bases respectively, with 9 bases between them. This CDR3 spans 11 amino acids. CDR3 region: CASSSGQQLFF. Written as DNA, the CDR3 is TGTGCCAGCAGTTCCGGACAGCAACTGTTTTTT.

The V call is TRBV3-1 (or the pseudogene TRBV3-2), the J call TRBJ1-6, with 7 bases identical to TRBD1. Germline V gives CDR1 LGHDT, CDR2 YNNKEL (reference sequence). This CDR3 region has 14 residues. V shed 3 bases, J shed 9 bases, and the junction held 5 bases outside the gene matches. The CDR3 here is CASSQIGGGSPLHF. For the CDR3, the DNA is TGTGCCAGCAGCCAGATAGGGGGCGGTTCACCCCTCCACTTT.